The next 23 T cell receptor beta chains were all read from a single sample in a study of T cells in localized non-small cell lung cancer. The assay was immunoSEQ multiplex PCR, and TCRdb's table has in-frame clones only and misses some. The table lists some 4,500 clones, about 92% of them singletons. Sequencing was performed on peripheral blood, taken before any cancer treatment. The receptor set was obtained from a woman aged 35-70 years with stage I lung adenocarcinoma.

The V and J genes are TRBV21-1 and TRBJ2-1; the table gives TRBD2 as D, unverified against the DNA. TRBV21-1 is a known pseudogene. The CDR3 extends over 19 amino acids. The CDR3: CASSKAGSREPRGYNEQFF. The DNA for the CDR3 is TGTGCCAGCAGCAAAGCCGGGAGTAGGGAGCCCCGGGGATACAATGAGCAGTTCTTC.

V gene TRBV6-1 combines with J gene TRBJ2-2; no clear D. This CDR3 region has 15 residues. The ends were cut back, 7 bases at V and 2 bases at J, with 14 bases in the middle. Germline CDR1 reads MNHNS; CDR2 reads SASEGT. The DNA for the CDR3 is TGTGCCAGCACCGCTGGACGGATAAACACCGGGGAGCTGTTTTTT. Translating it yields CASTAGRINTGELFF.

The J gene is TRBJ2-1, the V gene TRBV19; D is possibly TRBD1 or TRBD2 (6 bases each). The length of the CDR3 is 16 residues. V was cut by 4 bases and J by 10 bases, with 23 bases left in between. Looked up from germline, CDR1 is LNHDA and CDR2 is SQIVND (reference sequence). The CDR3 DNA sequence: TGTGCCAGTAGTACCCCCCGGTTAATCACGGGGGCCGAGCAGTTCTTC. Encoded protein: CASSTPRLITGAEQFF.

This chain uses TRBV13 with TRBJ2-7; D may be TRBD2 (5 bases). The CDR3 runs 14 residues. Deletions cut 2 bases from V and 3 bases from J, with 11 bases between. Germline CDR1 PRHDT, CDR2 FYEKMQ (reference sequence). DNA for the CDR3: TGTGCCAGCAGCTTACTAGCTCGGGGCTACGAGCAGTACTTC. As protein: CASSLLARGYEQYF.

The CDR3 DNA sequence: TGTGCCACCCGAGGGGGGGCCTCCTACAATGAGCAGTTCTTC. This translates into CATRGGASYNEQFF. The chain carries TRBV21-1 and TRBJ2-1; the table's D call TRBD2 went unverified against the DNA. TRBV21-1 is assigned pseudogene status. The length of the CDR3 is 14 residues.

Written as DNA, the CDR3 is TGTGCCAGTAGTATCCTCTGGACAGTCTCTGGGGCCAACGTCCTGACTTTC. Protein product: CASSILWTVSGANVLTF. The chain is built from TRBV19 and TRBJ2-6, with a tentative D call TRBD1 (6 bases). Germline V CDR1 and CDR2: LNHDA, SQIVND (reference sequence). V lost 3 bases, J lost 0 bases, and 12 bases lay in between. The CDR3 is 17 amino acids.

The chain is built from TRBV7-2 and TRBJ2-3; D possibly corresponds to TRBD2 (5 bases). This CDR3 comprises 13 residues. Germline V gene data show CDR1 as SGHTA and CDR2 as FQGNSA. V was trimmed by 4 bases and J by 0 bases, leaving 5 bases between them. The CDR3 DNA is TGTGCCAGCAGCTCGGGGAGCACAGATACGCAGTATTTT. Protein sequence: CASSSGSTDTQYF.

The rearrangement links TRBV6-1 to TRBJ2-3, with D perhaps TRBD1 (7 bases). V dropped 4 bases and J dropped 0 bases, with 14 bases sitting between them. This CDR3 comprises 16 residues. Germline V gene sequence: CDR1 MNHNS, CDR2 SASEGT. This chain's CDR3 is CASSGRGPLSTDTQYF. The CDR3 DNA reads TGTGCCAGCAGTGGGAGGGGGCCCCTTAGCACAGATACGCAGTATTTT.

The V call is TRBV2, the J call TRBJ1-4; tentative D call: TRBD1 (5 bases). V dropped 4 bases and J dropped 4 bases, with 13 bases sitting between them. The CDR3 has 15 amino acids. Germline V CDR1 and CDR2: SNHLY, FYNNEI. The CDR3 bases are TGTGCCAGCAGTGCTCTCGGACAAGTTAATGAAAAACTGTTTTTT. Translated: CASSALGQVNEKLFF.

The V call is TRBV6-4, the J call TRBJ2-2; D possibly corresponds to TRBD1 (6 bases). The CDR3 has 14 amino acids. Germline V lookup: CDR1 MRHNA, CDR2 SNTAGT. V lost 2 bases and J 3 bases, leaving 7 bases between the germline ends. The CDR3 here is CASSDAGDTGELFF. CDR3 sequence (DNA): TGTGCCAGCAGTGACGCAGGGGACACCGGGGAGCTGTTTTTT.

V gene TRBV27 combines with J gene TRBJ2-7, with D possibly matching TRBD2 (6 bases). Germline lookup yields CDR1 MNHEY and CDR2 SMNVEV (reference sequence). This CDR3 comprises 13 residues. The V end lost 10 bases, the J end lost 0 bases, and 13 bases lay between the germline ends. CDR3 in DNA: TGTGCCACCCAAGCGGGTGCCTCCTACGAGCAGTACTTC. Translating gives CATQAGASYEQYF.

The genes are TRBV7-9 and TRBJ1-4; 9 bases are shared with TRBD1. The V segment lost 5 bases and the J segment 8 bases; nucleotides outside the gene matches: 12. This CDR3 is 16 amino acids long. Per germline, CDR1 SEHNR and CDR2 FQNEAQ (reference sequence). The CDR3 DNA is TGTGCCAGCAGCCATGGACAGGGGAGGATGGAGGAAAAACTGTTTTTT. Translation gives CASSHGQGRMEEKLFF.

The CDR3 nucleotides read TGTGCCAGCCGCGTGGGGACAGGGGGGACTGAAGCTTTCTTT. It yields the protein CASRVGTGGTEAFF. The chain joins TRBV6-1 to TRBJ1-1; 11 positions agree with TRBD1. Germline trimming cut 8 bases from V and 5 bases from J; bases unmatched to any gene: 7. This CDR3 comprises 14 residues. Germline CDR1 MNHNS, CDR2 SASEGT.

The count of this clone is one. The J gene is TRBJ2-2, the V gene TRBV5-6; 7 bases agree with TRBD2. V trimming: 3 bases; J trimming: 5 bases; junction bases outside the gene matches: 10. Per the germline V gene, CDR1 is SGHDT and CDR2 is YYEEEE. This CDR3 is built from 16 residues. CDR3 nucleotides: TGTGCCAGCAGCTGGGTGACTAGCAGCATTACCGGGGAGCTGTTTTTT. Translating it yields CASSWVTSSITGELFF.

The chain carries TRBV30 and TRBJ2-7; TRBD1 matches 8 bases. The CDR3 contains 12 residues. The ends lost 4 bases at V and 4 bases at J; junction bases unmatched: 3. Germline V gives CDR1 GTSNPN, CDR2 SVGIG (reference sequence). In DNA, the CDR3 is TGTGCCTGGAACCAGGGGGCGTACGAGCAGTACTTC. This gives the protein CAWNQGAYEQYF.

The J gene is TRBJ2-5, the V gene TRBV4-1; the D is unclear. The CDR3 has 14 amino acids. Looked up from germline, CDR1 is MGHRA and CDR2 is YSYEKL. V was cut by 1 base and J by 3 bases, with 9 bases left in between. CDR3 in DNA: TGCGCCAGCAGCCAAGCCCAATCCAAAGAGACCCAGTACTTC. Protein: CASSQAQSKETQYF.

The rearrangement uses TRBV7-9 and TRBJ1-2; D remains unclear. Germline CDR1 reads SEHNR; CDR2 reads FQNEAQ (reference sequence). The CDR3 sequence is 13 residues long. With 6 bases removed from V and 0 bases from J, the gap between germline ends came to 8 bases. CDR3 in DNA: TGTGCCAGCAGTCATACTGCTAACTATGGCTACACCTTC. Translating it yields CASSHTANYGYTF.

This CDR3 is CAISAAGNEKLFF. The CDR3 coding sequence is TGTGCCATCAGTGCGGCAGGAAATGAAAAACTGTTTTTT. The chain has TRBV10-3 and TRBJ1-4, with D uncertain. The CDR3 has 13 residues. Germline lookup yields CDR1 ENHRY and CDR2 SYGVKD. Deletions cut 4 bases from V and 5 bases from J, with 8 bases between.

The J gene is TRBJ2-7, the V gene TRBV5-1; 10 bases match TRBD2. This CDR3 region has 16 residues. Per germline, CDR1 SGHRS and CDR2 YFSETQ. Losses at the gene ends were 0 bases for V and 0 bases for J; bases not matched to a gene: 3. CDR3 sequence (DNA): TGCGCCAGCAGCTTGGGGACTAGCGGATTCTCCTACGAGCAGTACTTC. Protein product: CASSLGTSGFSYEQYF.

This rearrangement joins TRBV28 to TRBJ1-3; D may be TRBD1 (5 bases). This CDR3 has 16 amino acids. V was cut by 3 bases and J by 0 bases, with 12 bases left in between. Germline lookup yields CDR1 MDHEN and CDR2 SYDVKM. CDR3 region: CASSFNFGTSGNTIYF. CDR3 in DNA: TGTGCCAGCAGTTTCAATTTCGGGACCTCTGGAAACACCATATATTTT.

The CDR3 loop is CASSSGQGTDTQYF. CDR3 DNA: TGCGCCAGCAGCTCGGGACAGGGGACAGATACGCAGTATTTT. The chain combines TRBV5-1 with TRBJ2-3; 10 bases map to TRBD1. CDR3 length: 14 residues. The germline CDR1 and CDR2 sequences are SGHRS and YFSETQ. The J segment lost 3 bases and the V segment lost 3 bases, leaving 1 base of the junction unmatched. The full variable domain, in which reference TRBV5-1 and TRBJ2-3 provide the parts outside the CDR3, is KAGVTQTPRYLIKTRGQQVTLSCSPISGHRSVSWYQQTPGQGLQFLFEYFSETQRNKGNFPGRFSGRQFSNSRSEMNVSTLELGDSALYLCASSSGQGTDTQYFGPGTRLTVL.

CDR3: CASSPGTSDHEQYF. The CDR3 region has the DNA TGTGCCAGCAGTCCCGGGACTAGCGATCACGAGCAGTACTTC. V usage is TRBV28 and J usage is TRBJ2-7, with 10 bases lining up with TRBD2. This CDR3 comprises 14 residues. Germline V gene data show CDR1 as MDHEN and CDR2 as SYDVKM. The V segment lost 5 bases and the J segment 5 bases; nucleotides outside the gene matches: 6.

The chain uses TRBV2 and TRBJ1-5; the D is unclear. The germline V gene encodes CDR1 SNHLY and CDR2 FYNNEI. Trimming pared 7 bases from V and 4 bases from J, leaving 11 bases between. This CDR3 spans 13 amino acids. Here the CDR3 DNA reads TGTGCCAGCACCCAAGCGGGGAATCAGCCCCAGCATTTT. Its translation: CASTQAGNQPQHF.